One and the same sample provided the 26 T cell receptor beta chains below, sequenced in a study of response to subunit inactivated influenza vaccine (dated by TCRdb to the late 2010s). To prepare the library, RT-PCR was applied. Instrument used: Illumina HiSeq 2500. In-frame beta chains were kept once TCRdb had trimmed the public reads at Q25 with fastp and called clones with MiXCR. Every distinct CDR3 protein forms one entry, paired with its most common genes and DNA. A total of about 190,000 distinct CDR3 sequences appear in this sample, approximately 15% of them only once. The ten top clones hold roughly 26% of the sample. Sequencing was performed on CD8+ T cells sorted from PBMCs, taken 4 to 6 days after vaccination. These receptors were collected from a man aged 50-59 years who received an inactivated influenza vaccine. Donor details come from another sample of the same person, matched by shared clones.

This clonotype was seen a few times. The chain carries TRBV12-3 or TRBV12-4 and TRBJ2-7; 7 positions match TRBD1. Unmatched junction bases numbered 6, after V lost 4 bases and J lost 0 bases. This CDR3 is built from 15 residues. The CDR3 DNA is TGTGCCAGCAGTTCCAGACAGGGTCCCTCCTACGAGCAGTACTTC. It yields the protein CASSSRQGPSYEQYF.

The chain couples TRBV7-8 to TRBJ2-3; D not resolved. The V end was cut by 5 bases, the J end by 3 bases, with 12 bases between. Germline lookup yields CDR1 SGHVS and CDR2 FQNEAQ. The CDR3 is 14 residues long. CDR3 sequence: CASSPKVSTDTQYF. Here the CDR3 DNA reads TGTGCCAGCAGCCCCAAGGTTTCGACAGATACGCAGTATTTT.

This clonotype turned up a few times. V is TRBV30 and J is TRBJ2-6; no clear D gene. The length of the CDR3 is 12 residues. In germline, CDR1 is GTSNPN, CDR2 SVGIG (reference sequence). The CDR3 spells CGLGSGANVLTF. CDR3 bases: TGTGGTCTGGGCTCTGGGGCCAACGTCCTGACTTTC. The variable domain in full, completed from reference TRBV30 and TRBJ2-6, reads SQTIHQWPATLVQPVGSPLSLECTVEGTSNPNLYWYRQAAGRGLQLLFYSVGIGQISSEVPQNLSASRPQDRQFILSSKKLLLSDSGFYLCGLGSGANVLTFGAGSRLTVL.

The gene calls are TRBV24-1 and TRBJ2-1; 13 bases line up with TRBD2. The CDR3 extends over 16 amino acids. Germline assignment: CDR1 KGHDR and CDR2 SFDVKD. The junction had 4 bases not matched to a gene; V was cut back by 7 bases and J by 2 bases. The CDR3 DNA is TGTGCCACCAGCCAGACTAGCGGGGGGACCTACAATGAGCAGTTCTTC. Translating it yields CATSQTSGGTYNEQFF.

The CDR3 reads CASSREGEGYEQYF. In DNA form, the CDR3 reads TGTGCCAGCAGCCGCGAGGGGGAGGGCTACGAGCAGTACTTC. This chain joins TRBV7-6 and TRBJ2-7; D is perhaps TRBD2 (7 bases). The CDR3 is 14 amino acids. Germline CDR1 is SGHVS and CDR2 is FNYEAQ. The germline V and J ends were trimmed by 5 bases and 3 bases, with 14 bases remaining between them.

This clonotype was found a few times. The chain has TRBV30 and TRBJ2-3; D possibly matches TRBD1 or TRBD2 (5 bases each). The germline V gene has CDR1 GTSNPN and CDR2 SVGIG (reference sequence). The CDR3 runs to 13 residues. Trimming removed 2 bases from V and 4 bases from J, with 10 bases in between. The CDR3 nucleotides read TGTGCCTGGAGTTTAGTGGGGGCAGATACGCAGTATTTT. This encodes CAWSLVGADTQYF.

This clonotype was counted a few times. CDR3 in amino acids: CASSLLGQGDNQPQHF. The CDR3 DNA reads as TGTGCCAGCAGTCTCCTGGGACAGGGAGACAATCAGCCCCAGCATTTT. This chain connects TRBV27 to TRBJ1-5; TRBD1 matches 9 bases. Germline CDR1 MNHEY, CDR2 SMNVEV (reference sequence). The CDR3 is made up of 16 amino acids. V was pared by 5 bases and J by 3 bases, with 8 bases of the junction left unmatched.

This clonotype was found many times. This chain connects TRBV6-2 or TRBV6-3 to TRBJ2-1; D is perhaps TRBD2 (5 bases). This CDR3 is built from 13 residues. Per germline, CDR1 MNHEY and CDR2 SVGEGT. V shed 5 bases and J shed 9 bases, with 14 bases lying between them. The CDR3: CASSGSLNGEQFF. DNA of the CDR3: TGTGCCAGCAGTGGGAGTTTAAATGGTGAGCAGTTCTTC.

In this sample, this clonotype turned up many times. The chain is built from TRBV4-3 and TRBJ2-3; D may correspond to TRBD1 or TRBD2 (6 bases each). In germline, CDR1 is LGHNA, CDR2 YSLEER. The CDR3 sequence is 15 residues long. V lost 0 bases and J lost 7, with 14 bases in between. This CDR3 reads CASSQEQGLGYTQYF. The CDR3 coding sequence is TGCGCCAGCAGCCAAGAACAGGGACTCGGGTATACGCAGTATTTT.

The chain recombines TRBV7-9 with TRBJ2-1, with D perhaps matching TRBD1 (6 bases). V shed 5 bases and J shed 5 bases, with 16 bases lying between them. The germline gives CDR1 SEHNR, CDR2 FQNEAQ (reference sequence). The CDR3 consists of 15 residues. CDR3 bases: TGTGCCAGCAGCAGCAGACAGGAAGGGGACAATGAGCAGTTCTTC. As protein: CASSSRQEGDNEQFF.

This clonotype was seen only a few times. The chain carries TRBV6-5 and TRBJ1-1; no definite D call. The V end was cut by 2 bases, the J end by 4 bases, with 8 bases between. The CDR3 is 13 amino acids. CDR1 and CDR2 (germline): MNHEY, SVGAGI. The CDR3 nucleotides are TGTGCCAGCAGTTACATGGGAGGCACTGAAGCTTTCTTT. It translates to CASSYMGGTEAFF.

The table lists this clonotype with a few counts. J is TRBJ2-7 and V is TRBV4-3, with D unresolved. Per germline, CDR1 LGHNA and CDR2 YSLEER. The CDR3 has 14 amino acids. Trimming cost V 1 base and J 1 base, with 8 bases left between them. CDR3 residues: CASSQAELSYEQYF. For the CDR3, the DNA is TGCGCCAGCAGCCAAGCGGAATTATCCTACGAGCAGTACTTC.

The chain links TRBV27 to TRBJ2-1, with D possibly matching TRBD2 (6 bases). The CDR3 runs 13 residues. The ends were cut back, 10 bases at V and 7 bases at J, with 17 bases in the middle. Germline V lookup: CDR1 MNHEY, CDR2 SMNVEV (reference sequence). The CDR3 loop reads CATIGGGRNEQFF. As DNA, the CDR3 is TGTGCCACGATAGGTGGAGGGCGTAATGAGCAGTTCTTC.

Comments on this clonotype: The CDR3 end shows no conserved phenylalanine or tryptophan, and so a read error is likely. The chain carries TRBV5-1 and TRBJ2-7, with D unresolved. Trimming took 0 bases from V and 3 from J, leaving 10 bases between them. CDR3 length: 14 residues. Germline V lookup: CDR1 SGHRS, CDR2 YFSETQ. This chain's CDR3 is CASSLVIDNYEQYI. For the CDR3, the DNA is TGCGCCAGCAGCTTGGTTATAGACAACTACGAGCAGTACATC.

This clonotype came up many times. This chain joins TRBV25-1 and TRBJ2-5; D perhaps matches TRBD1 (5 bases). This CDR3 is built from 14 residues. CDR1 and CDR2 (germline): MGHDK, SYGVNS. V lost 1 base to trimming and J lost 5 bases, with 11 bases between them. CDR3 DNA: TGTGCCAGCAGTGAATTGAAGGGGCCGGAGACCCAGTACTTC. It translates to CASSELKGPETQYF.

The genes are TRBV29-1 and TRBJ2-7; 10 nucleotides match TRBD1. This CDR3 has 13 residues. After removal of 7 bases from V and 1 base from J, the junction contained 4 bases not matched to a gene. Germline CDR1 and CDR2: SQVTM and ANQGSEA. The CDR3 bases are TGCAGCGCGACAGGGGGCCTTTCCTACGAGCAGTACTTC. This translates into CSATGGLSYEQYF.

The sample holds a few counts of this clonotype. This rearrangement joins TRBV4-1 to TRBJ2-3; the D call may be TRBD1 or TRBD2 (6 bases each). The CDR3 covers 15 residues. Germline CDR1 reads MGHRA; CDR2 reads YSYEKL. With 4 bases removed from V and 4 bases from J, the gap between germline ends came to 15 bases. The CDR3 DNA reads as TGCGCCAGCAGCCGATATACGGGGGCTCCAGATACGCAGTATTTT. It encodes CASSRYTGAPDTQYF.

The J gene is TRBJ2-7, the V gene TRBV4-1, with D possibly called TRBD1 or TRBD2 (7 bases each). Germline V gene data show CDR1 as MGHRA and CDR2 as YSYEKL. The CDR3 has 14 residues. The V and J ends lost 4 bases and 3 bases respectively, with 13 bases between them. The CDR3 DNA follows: TGCGCCAGCAGCCCAGGGGGGGGCGACTACGAGCAGTACTTC. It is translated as CASSPGGGDYEQYF.

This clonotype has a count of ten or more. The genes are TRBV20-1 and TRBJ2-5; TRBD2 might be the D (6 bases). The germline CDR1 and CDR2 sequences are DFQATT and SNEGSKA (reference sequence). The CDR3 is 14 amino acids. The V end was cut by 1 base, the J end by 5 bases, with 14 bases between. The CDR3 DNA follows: TGCAGTGCTAGAGGGGACTCGCTCATGGAGACCCAGTACTTC. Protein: CSARGDSLMETQYF.

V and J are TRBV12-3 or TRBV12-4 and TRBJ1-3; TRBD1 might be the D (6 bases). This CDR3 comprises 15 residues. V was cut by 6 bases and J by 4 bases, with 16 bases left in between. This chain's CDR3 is CASREGQGNGNTIYF. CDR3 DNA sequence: TGTGCCAGCAGGGAGGGGCAGGGGAACGGAAACACCATATATTTT.

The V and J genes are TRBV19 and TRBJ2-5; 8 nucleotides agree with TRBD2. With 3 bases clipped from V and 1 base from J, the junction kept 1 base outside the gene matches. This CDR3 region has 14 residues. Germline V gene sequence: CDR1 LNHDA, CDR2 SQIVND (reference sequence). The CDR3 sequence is CASSMTSAQETQYF. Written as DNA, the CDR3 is TGTGCCAGTAGTATGACTAGCGCCCAAGAGACCCAGTACTTC.

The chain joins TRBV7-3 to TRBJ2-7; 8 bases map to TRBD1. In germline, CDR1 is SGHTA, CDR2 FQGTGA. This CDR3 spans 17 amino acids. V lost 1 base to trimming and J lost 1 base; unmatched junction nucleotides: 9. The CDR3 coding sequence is TGTGCCAGCAGCTTAAAGGGGGACAGGACGGCATCCTACGAGCAGTACTTC. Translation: CASSLKGDRTASYEQYF.

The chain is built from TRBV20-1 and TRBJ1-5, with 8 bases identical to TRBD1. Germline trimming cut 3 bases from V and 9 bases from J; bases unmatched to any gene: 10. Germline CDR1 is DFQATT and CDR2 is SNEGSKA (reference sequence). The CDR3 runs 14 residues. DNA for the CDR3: TGCAGTGCTAGGGGGACAGGCGAATATCGGCCCCAGCATTTT. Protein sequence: CSARGTGEYRPQHF.

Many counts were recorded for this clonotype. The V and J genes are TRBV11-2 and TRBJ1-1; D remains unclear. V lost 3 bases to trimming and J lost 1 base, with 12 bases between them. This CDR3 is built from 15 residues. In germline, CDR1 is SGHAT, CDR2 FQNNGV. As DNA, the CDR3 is TGTGCCAGCAGCTTGGCAGTTGAACAGAACACTGAAGCTTTCTTT. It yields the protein CASSLAVEQNTEAFF.

The CDR3 protein is CSVETRRQGNSYEQYF. The DNA of the CDR3 is TGCAGCGTTGAAACTCGGAGACAGGGGAACTCCTACGAGCAGTACTTC. The chain couples TRBV29-1 to TRBJ2-7, with 8 nucleotides matching TRBD1. V lost 2 bases to trimming and J lost 0 bases; unmatched junction nucleotides: 9. Germline V gene lookup returns CDR1 SQVTM and CDR2 ANQGSEA. This CDR3 region has 16 residues.

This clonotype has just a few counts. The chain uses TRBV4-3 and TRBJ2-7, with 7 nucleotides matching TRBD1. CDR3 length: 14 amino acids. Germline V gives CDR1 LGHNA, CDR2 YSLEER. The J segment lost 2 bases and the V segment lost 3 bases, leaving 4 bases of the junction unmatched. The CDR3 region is CASSQRQGAYEQYF. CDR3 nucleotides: TGCGCCAGCAGCCAGAGACAGGGTGCCTACGAGCAGTACTTC.